Sequencing of this TCR beta chain was carried out in a study of identical twins. Study-level findings and limits: Where out-of-frame alpha sequences were twin-shared, they showed excess low generation probability. Weaker excess twin sharing was seen among beta out-of-frame sequences.

This clonotype was detected a few times. Its antigen is still unknown. A read error may produce the germline difference seen at one junction end. Using its own MiXCR run on the 5' RACE reads, TCRdb lists one record per CDR3 protein. Altogether 600,000 to 850,000 distinct CDR3 sequences are present, 18% being singletons, with the ten largest covering roughly 14%. These data were likewise used in another study, on T cells expressing NK-cell markers. From that paper: Each TCR beta repertoire originated in sorted T cells that were CD3+CD56+NKG2C+, CD3+CD56+NKG2C- or CD3+CD56-NKG2C+. Whether the expanded NKG2C+ T cell clones recognized HCMV remained unclear.

The specimen sequenced was PBMCs. The sequence derives from a woman between 18 and 30 years old in good health.

CDR3 protein: CASSLVAGTEQYF. The CDR3 DNA reads TGTGCCAGCAGTTTAGTAGCCGGGACCGAGCAGTACTTC. This chain links TRBV7-9 with TRBJ2-7, with D perhaps being TRBD1 or TRBD2 (5 bases each). This CDR3 region has 13 residues. In germline, CDR1 is SEHNR, CDR2 FQNEAQ (reference sequence).